Each of the 29 T cell receptor beta chains below was sequenced from the same sample in a study of T and B cells in COVID-19 patients (TCRdb year 2020). TRB repertoires were amplified using roughly 220-550 ng of genomic DNA isolated from blood. The reads were generated on an Illumina MiSeq. Multiplex PCR with BIOMED2 TRB-A/B primer pools was used to amplify the TRB rearrangements. TCRdb cleaned the public reads at Q25 with fastp, built clones with MiXCR and kept in-frame beta chains. Records with the same CDR3 protein are collapsed into one entry carrying the most frequent genes and DNA. This sample gives roughly 4,600 distinct CDR3 sequences in total; roughly a fifth of them show up just once. The ten most abundant clones make up about 3.5% of the sample. Sequenced: blood. These receptors came from a human donor with active COVID-19.

By share of the sample, this clonotype is medium-sized. The gene calls are TRBV6-5 and TRBJ1-2; TRBD1 is a possible D gene (5 bases). V lost 6 bases, J lost 8 bases, and 10 bases lay in between. Per germline, CDR1 MNHEY and CDR2 SVGAGI. The CDR3 spans 11 residues. The CDR3: CASRTGSGYTF. The CDR3 DNA sequence: TGTGCCAGCAGAACAGGCTCCGGCTACACCTTC.

J is TRBJ2-7 and V is TRBV20-1, with a weak D call TRBD1 (5 bases). The CDR3 is 11 residues long. Trimming took off 6 bases at V and 6 bases at J, with 12 bases between the two ends. Germline V gives CDR1 DFQATT, CDR2 SNEGSKA (reference sequence). CDR3 in DNA: TGCAGTGCGGAACAGGCATCCGAGCAGTACTTC. Translation gives CSAEQASEQYF.

This clonotype is judged medium-sized (0.01 to 0.1%). The rearrangement uses TRBV19 and TRBJ2-1; D is possibly TRBD2 (6 bases). Trimming removed 4 bases at V and 0 bases at J, with 13 bases between. Germline CDR1 and CDR2: LNHDA and SQIVND (reference sequence). The CDR3 consists of 16 residues. CDR3 in amino acids: CASSNPRGSSYNEQFF. The DNA for the CDR3 is TGTGCCAGTAGTAATCCTCGGGGGAGCTCCTACAATGAGCAGTTCTTC.

The V and J genes are TRBV7-2 and TRBJ2-7; D gene ambiguous. Trimming left V 5 bases short and J 2 bases short, with 13 bases between. Germline CDR1 is SGHTA and CDR2 is FQGNSA. This CDR3 contains 14 residues. The CDR3 sequence is CASSPPLVAYEQYF. DNA for the CDR3: TGTGCCAGCAGCCCCCCACTGGTTGCCTACGAGCAGTACTTC. The full variable domain, in which reference TRBV7-2 and TRBJ2-7 provide the parts outside the CDR3, is GAGVSQSPSNKVTEKGKDVELRCDPISGHTALYWYRQSLGQGLEFLIYFQGNSAPDKSGLPSDRFSAERTGGSVSTLTIQRTQQEDSAVYLCASSPPLVAYEQYFGPGTRLTVT.

By frequency in the sample, this clonotype is medium-sized (0.01 to 0.1%). CDR3 region: CASSDSNRAAYEQYF. The CDR3 coding sequence is TGTGCCAGCAGTGACTCTAACAGGGCGGCATACGAGCAGTACTTC. The chain combines TRBV6-1 with TRBJ2-7, with D maybe TRBD1 (6 bases). The V end lost 3 bases, the J end lost 4 bases, and 16 bases lay between the germline ends. Germline assignment: CDR1 MNHNS and CDR2 SASEGT. This CDR3 comprises 15 residues.

Turning to this clonotype: At one end, the junction sequence differs from germline, possibly due to a read error. This chain uses TRBV19 with TRBJ2-1, with D unclear. CDR3 length: 16 amino acids. CDR1 LNHDA and CDR2 SQIVND come from the germline V gene (reference sequence). The CDR3 DNA follows: TGTGCCAGTAGGGACCTCCTAGGAAGGTCCGACAAGGAGCAGTTCTTC. Protein product: CASRDLLGRSDKEQFF.

Ten or more counts support this clonotype. This chain connects TRBV18 to TRBJ2-1; 8 nucleotides agree with TRBD1. CDR1 is KGHSH, CDR2 LQKENI, per germline. The V and J ends lost 5 bases and 5 bases, in that order; junction bases with no gene match: 14. The CDR3 is made up of 17 amino acids. The CDR3 loop is CASSKFRGQGADNEQFF. CDR3 nucleotides: TGTGCCAGCTCAAAATTTAGGGGCCAGGGGGCCGACAATGAGCAGTTCTTC.

The chain couples TRBV14 to TRBJ2-1; maybe TRBD1 (5 bases). This CDR3 region has 15 residues. Germline V gene lookup returns CDR1 SGHDN and CDR2 FVKESK. V shed 2 bases and J shed 2 bases, with 10 bases lying between them. The CDR3 here is CASSQQGLTYNEQFF. In nucleotides, the CDR3 is TGTGCCAGCAGCCAACAGGGATTGACCTACAATGAGCAGTTCTTC.

This clonotype is medium-sized. V is TRBV6-2 or TRBV6-3 and J is TRBJ1-5; TRBD1 might be the D (5 bases). Germline-derived CDR1 and CDR2 are MNHEY and SVGEGT. V lost 4 bases to trimming and J lost 6 bases, with 13 bases between them. CDR3 size: 14 residues. The CDR3 nucleotides are TGTGCCAGCAGTTTTACGGACGGGGGTCAGCCCCAGCATTTT. Translation gives CASSFTDGGQPQHF.

The chain has TRBV5-5 and TRBJ2-3, with 7 bases identical to TRBD2. The CDR3 runs 14 residues. V lost 3 bases and J lost 2; bases outside the gene matches: 3. Looked up from germline, CDR1 is SGHKS and CDR2 is YYEKEE (reference sequence). The CDR3 nucleotides read TGTGCCAGCAGCTGGGGGAGGGTCACAGATACGCAGTATTTT. It encodes CASSWGRVTDTQYF.

The V and J genes are TRBV19 and TRBJ2-2; 8 bases fit TRBD2. CDR3 length: 15 amino acids. Germline V gene sequence: CDR1 LNHDA, CDR2 SQIVND (reference sequence). V was clipped by 3 bases and J by 1 base; unmatched bases: 1. DNA for the CDR3: TGTGCCAGTAGTATTCTAGCGGGGAACACCGGGGAGCTGTTTTTT. Residues: CASSILAGNTGELFF.

This chain joins TRBV20-1 and TRBJ2-3; possible D gene TRBD2, 6 bases. The V and J ends lost 3 bases and 7 bases respectively, with 20 bases between them. Per the germline V gene, CDR1 is DFQATT and CDR2 is SNEGSKA (reference sequence). The CDR3 runs to 15 residues. CDR3 DNA: TGCAGTGCTAGTTCCTTGGGGCAGCGGGTTTATACGCAGTATTTT. It yields the protein CSASSLGQRVYTQYF.

This clonotype was seen more than once but under ten times. The chain has TRBV12-3 or TRBV12-4 and TRBJ1-3, with D unresolved. CDR3 length equals 13 residues. V was shortened by 3 bases and J by 0 bases, with 3 bases between the two germline ends. The CDR3 protein is CASSFASGNTIYF. The CDR3 DNA reads TGTGCCAGCAGTTTCGCCTCTGGAAACACCATATATTTT.

By frequency in the sample, this clonotype is medium-sized (0.01 to 0.1%). The V and J genes are TRBV12-3 or TRBV12-4 and TRBJ2-3; D gene uncertain. This CDR3 contains 14 residues. V lost 5 bases and J 6 bases, leaving 15 bases between the germline ends. The CDR3 sequence: CASSPRVNEDTQYF. The CDR3 DNA is TGTGCCAGCAGTCCTAGGGTAAACGAGGATACGCAGTATTTT.

This clonotype has at least ten counts. This chain connects TRBV5-1 to TRBJ2-3; D may be TRBD2 (5 bases). The germline V gene encodes CDR1 SGHRS and CDR2 YFSETQ. Trimming shortened V by 3 bases and J by 1 base, and 12 bases separated the two germline ends. There are 15 residues in the CDR3. CDR3 loop: CASSWGRGGTDTQYF. CDR3 nucleotides: TGCGCCAGCAGCTGGGGTCGGGGTGGCACAGATACGCAGTATTTT.

The CDR3 nucleotides read TGTGCCAGCAGCCTTGGGGGGCAGCCCTTCAATGAGCAGTTCTTC. Its translation: CASSLGGQPFNEQFF. The chain links TRBV19 to TRBJ2-1, with D possibly being TRBD1 or TRBD2 (6 bases each). Trimming removed 9 bases at V and 6 bases at J, with 21 bases between. CDR3 length: 15 amino acids. Germline CDR1 is LNHDA and CDR2 is SQIVND (reference sequence).

This clonotype is medium-sized within its sample. The chain joins TRBV5-5 to TRBJ2-3; TRBD2 matches 7 bases. Germline V gives CDR1 SGHKS, CDR2 YYEKEE (reference sequence). The junction had 14 bases not matched to a gene; V was cut back by 3 bases and J by 1 base. This CDR3 spans 18 amino acids. DNA of the CDR3: TGTGCCAGCAGCTGGGGGAGGGTCACCAGGGACCGCACAGATACGCAGTATTTT. Translation: CASSWGRVTRDRTDTQYF.

The chain couples TRBV18 to TRBJ1-1; D gene unclear. The germline V gene has CDR1 KGHSH and CDR2 LQKENI. This CDR3 has 14 amino acids. Trimming left V 5 bases short and J 0 bases short, with 10 bases between. The CDR3 region is CASSTSAVNTEAFF. In nucleotides, the CDR3 is TGTGCCAGCTCAACCAGTGCAGTGAACACTGAAGCTTTCTTT.

This clonotype counts as medium-sized. The V and J genes are TRBV18 and TRBJ2-5; a possible D gene is TRBD2 (5 bases). The CDR3 sequence is 14 residues long. Germline CDR1 KGHSH, CDR2 LQKENI. Trimming took 5 bases from V and 5 from J, leaving 15 bases between them. The CDR3 reads CASSIGGGGETQYF. As DNA, the CDR3 is TGTGCCAGCTCAATCGGAGGAGGCGGGGAGACCCAGTACTTC.

This clonotype has only a few counts. The chain is built from TRBV15 and TRBJ1-1, with D unresolved. CDR1 is LNHNV and CDR2 is YYDKDF in the germline V gene (reference sequence). The CDR3 consists of 12 residues. V was pared by 5 bases and J by 3 bases, with 7 bases between. The CDR3: CATSDYDTEAFF. The CDR3 DNA is TGTGCCACCAGCGATTACGACACTGAAGCTTTCTTT.

This clonotype occurred a few times. The chain links TRBV20-1 to TRBJ2-7, with D possibly matching TRBD2 (6 bases). V lost 0 bases, J lost 6 bases, and 15 bases lay in between. The germline gives CDR1 DFQATT, CDR2 SNEGSKA (reference sequence). The CDR3 runs 14 residues. In DNA form, the CDR3 reads TGCAGTGCTAGAGAGGGGACTGGGGGAGGCGAGCAGTACTTC. The encoded protein is CSAREGTGGGEQYF.

This clonotype appeared a few times. This chain connects TRBV18 to TRBJ1-5, with D unresolved. The CDR3 is 16 amino acids. The germline V and J ends were trimmed by 6 bases and 2 bases, with 17 bases remaining between them. Germline V gene data show CDR1 as KGHSH and CDR2 as LQKENI. CDR3 loop: CASSLPRALGNQPQHF. DNA of the CDR3: TGTGCCAGCTCCCTTCCCCGGGCCCTGGGCAATCAGCCCCAGCATTTT. The complete variable domain, with remaining parts taken from reference TRBV18 and TRBJ1-5, reads NAGVMQNPRHLVRRRGQEARLRCSPMKGHSHVYWYRQLPEEGLKFMVYLQKENIIDESGMPKERFSAEFPKEGPSILRIQQVVRGDSAAYFCASSLPRALGNQPQHFGDGTRLSIL.

This clonotype occurred a few times. The chain recombines TRBV21-1 with TRBJ2-2. TRBV21-1 is a pseudogene locus. The CDR3 loop spans 15 amino acids. In DNA form, the CDR3 reads TGTGCCAGCAGCAAAGGTGAAACGAACACCGGGGAGCTGTTTTTT. Encoded protein: CASSKGETNTGELFF.

In the case of this clonotype: This may be a read error: a much more frequent sequence differs by one nucleotide. The chain has TRBV27 and TRBJ2-7; weak D call: TRBD1 (5 bases). Germline V gives CDR1 MNHEY, CDR2 SMNVEV (reference sequence). This CDR3 is built from 15 residues. With 5 bases removed from V and 0 bases from J, the gap between germline ends came to 14 bases. The CDR3, as DNA: TGTGCCAGCAGTCACCCGGGCAGGGACTCCTACGAGCAGTACTTC. This encodes CASSHPGRDSYEQYF.

In this sample, this clonotype turned up many times. The rearrangement links TRBV6-1 to TRBJ1-2; D remains ambiguous. CDR1 is MNHNS, CDR2 SASEGT, per germline. CDR3 length equals 13 residues. The V gene lost 5 bases and the J gene lost 5 bases, with 12 bases spanning the gap. CDR3 DNA sequence: TGTGCCAGCAGTTCCTCTGGGATTTATGGCTACACCTTC. Protein: CASSSSGIYGYTF.

By sample share, this clonotype is medium-sized (0.01 to 0.1%). The rearrangement joins TRBV19 to TRBJ2-1, with a tentative D call TRBD2 (6 bases). V was shortened by 6 bases and J by 2 bases, with 14 bases between the two germline ends. There are 15 residues in the CDR3. CDR1 is LNHDA and CDR2 is SQIVND in the germline V gene (reference sequence). The CDR3 region is CASRALAGTYNEQFF. The CDR3 bases are TGTGCCAGTAGAGCCTTGGCGGGAACCTACAATGAGCAGTTCTTC.

This clonotype was found a few times. V usage is TRBV20-1 and J usage is TRBJ2-1, with 8 positions matching TRBD2. Germline V gene lookup returns CDR1 DFQATT and CDR2 SNEGSKA (reference sequence). The CDR3 is made up of 14 amino acids. Trimming cost V 7 bases and J 3 bases; bases outside gene matches: 8. CDR3 protein: CSESGGRNYNEQFF. CDR3 sequence (DNA): TGCAGTGAAAGCGGCGGGAGGAACTACAATGAGCAGTTCTTC.

This clonotype is labeled as large. This chain links TRBV30 with TRBJ2-1; D is undetermined. Trimming removed 1 base at V and 9 bases at J, with 7 bases between. This CDR3 has 11 amino acids. CDR1 and CDR2 (germline): GTSNPN, SVGIG (reference sequence). The CDR3 spells CAWSGGREQFF. As DNA, the CDR3 is TGTGCCTGGAGTGGGGGTCGTGAGCAGTTCTTC.

The DNA of the CDR3 is TGTGCCAGCAGCCCCGTGGGGGATTATAGCAATCAGCCCCAGCATTTT. It yields the protein CASSPVGDYSNQPQHF. The V call is TRBV12-3 or TRBV12-4, the J call TRBJ1-5; D perhaps matches TRBD1 (5 bases). The V gene lost 6 bases and the J gene lost 0 bases, with 15 bases spanning the gap. This CDR3 region has 16 residues.